The 23 T cell receptor beta chains below all came from one sample that was sequenced in a study of early T cells in non-severe SARS-CoV-2 infection. TCRdb ran MiXCR on the 5' RACE reads and lists one entry per CDR3 protein. The sample shows 75,000 to 80,000 distinct CDR3 sequences, 15% to 18% of them seen only once. The sample consisted of whole blood. The receptors stem from an adult who was a healthcare worker with PCR-confirmed SARS-CoV-2 infection or an uninfected control (not recorded which).

In its sample, this clonotype was seen many times. CDR3: CASSFRDRRNYGYTF. In nucleotides, the CDR3 is TGTGCCAGCAGCTTTCGGGACAGACGAAACTATGGCTACACCTTC. The V and J genes are TRBV7-2 and TRBJ1-2, with 7 bases identical to TRBD1. This CDR3 spans 15 amino acids. CDR1 and CDR2 (germline): SGHTA, FQGNSA. The ends lost 3 bases at V and 2 bases at J; junction bases unmatched: 6.

This clonotype occurred many times. The chain recombines TRBV5-5 with TRBJ2-2; D assignment may be TRBD1 or TRBD2 (5 bases each). The CDR3 covers 15 residues. With 0 bases removed from V and 5 bases from J, the gap between germline ends came to 11 bases. Looked up from germline, CDR1 is SGHKS and CDR2 is YYEKEE (reference sequence). CDR3 residues: CASSLEGTRTGELFF. The CDR3 nucleotides are TGTGCCAGCAGCTTGGAGGGGACCAGGACCGGGGAGCTGTTTTTT.

The gene calls are TRBV5-1 and TRBJ2-1; maybe TRBD1 (6 bases). Germline-derived CDR1 and CDR2 are SGHRS and YFSETQ. V lost 0 bases to trimming and J lost 10 bases, with 8 bases between them. The CDR3 totals 12 residues. In DNA, the CDR3 is TGCGCCAGCAGCTTGGCCACAGGGGAGCAGTTCTTC. This sequence encodes CASSLATGEQFF.

This clonotype was observed a few times. The chain links TRBV7-8 to TRBJ2-5, with D perhaps matching TRBD1 (5 bases). Germline V lookup: CDR1 SGHVS, CDR2 FQNEAQ. This CDR3 contains 15 residues. Trimming took 5 bases from V and 1 from J, leaving 14 bases between them. This CDR3 is CASSPEQAFQETQYF. As DNA, the CDR3 is TGTGCCAGCAGCCCAGAACAGGCCTTCCAAGAGACCCAGTACTTC.

As for this clonotype: Given a much more abundant clone one base away, this may be a read error. V usage is TRBV7-7 and J usage is TRBJ2-2, with 7 bases matching TRBD1. Germline V gives CDR1 SSHAT, CDR2 FNYEAQ (reference sequence). The CDR3 sequence is 15 residues long. The CDR3 loop is CACSLNRGNTGELFF. The CDR3 nucleotides read TGTGCTTGCAGCTTAAACAGGGGGAACACCGGGGAGCTGTTTTTT.

This clonotype was counted only a few times. This chain links TRBV6-1 with TRBJ2-5; 7 nucleotides align to TRBD1. The CDR3 loop spans 14 amino acids. Trimming at V came to 4 bases and at J to 8 bases, leaving 10 bases not matched to a gene. The V gene's germline CDR1 is MNHNS and CDR2 SASEGT. The CDR3 DNA reads TGTGCCAGCAGTGTGGGACAATCAGGGGGAACCCAGTACTTC. Its translation is CASSVGQSGGTQYF.

This clonotype was detected ten times or more. The CDR3 nucleotides read TGTGCCAGCAGTCCCCATGGGCGGGTCACTGAAGCTTTCTTT. This codes for CASSPHGRVTEAFF. The chain combines TRBV12-3 or TRBV12-4 with TRBJ1-1; no clear D. Trimming stripped 5 bases from V and 4 bases from J, with 14 bases between. The CDR3 extends over 14 amino acids.

The sample holds a few counts of this clonotype. The CDR3 DNA sequence: TGTGCCAGCAGCACGGACACAACTAACTACGAGCAGTACTTC. Translated: CASSTDTTNYEQYF. The chain joins TRBV7-2 to TRBJ2-7, with a tentative D call TRBD1 (5 bases). Trimming cost V 5 bases and J 3 bases, with 14 bases left between them. CDR1 is SGHTA and CDR2 is FQGNSA in the germline V gene. The CDR3 loop spans 14 amino acids.

This clonotype was seen ten or more times. CDR3 nucleotides: TGTGCCAGCAGTCCGGGACAGGCGAACTATGGCTACACCTTC. This gives the protein CASSPGQANYGYTF. This rearrangement joins TRBV12-3 or TRBV12-4 to TRBJ1-2; 8 bases map to TRBD1. V trimming: 5 bases; J trimming: 2 bases; junction bases outside the gene matches: 4. There are 14 residues in the CDR3.

This clonotype has more than one count but fewer than ten. V usage is TRBV7-9 and J usage is TRBJ1-1, with 8 bases that match TRBD1. There are 16 residues in the CDR3. Germline lookup yields CDR1 SEHNR and CDR2 FQNEAQ (reference sequence). Trimming at V came to 1 base and at J to 2 bases, leaving 6 bases not matched to a gene. CDR3 nucleotide sequence: TGTGCCAGCAGCTTAGTGGGACAGGACTTAAACACTGAAGCTTTCTTT. It specifies CASSLVGQDLNTEAFF.

This clonotype was seen a handful of times. CDR3 DNA sequence: TGTGCCAGCAGCTTATCCTACCCGAACACCGGGGAGCTGTTTTTT. The encoded protein is CASSLSYPNTGELFF. This chain uses TRBV7-9 with TRBJ2-2; D uncertain. The CDR3 consists of 15 residues. With 2 bases removed from V and 0 bases from J, the gap between germline ends came to 7 bases. CDR1 is SEHNR and CDR2 is FQNEAQ in the germline V gene (reference sequence).

In this sample, this clonotype turned up many times. The chain employs TRBV21-1 and TRBJ1-4; the table's D call, TRBD1, has no DNA check behind it. TRBV21-1 is deemed a pseudogene. The CDR3 has 17 residues. The CDR3 region has the DNA TGTGCCAGCAGCAAAAAAAAAGCCCGACAGGACAATGAAAAACTGTTTTTT. It codes for CASSKKKARQDNEKLFF.

This clonotype is medium-sized in the sample. The chain couples TRBV24-1 to TRBJ2-1; 9 nucleotides line up with TRBD1. CDR3 size: 17 residues. CDR1 is KGHDR, CDR2 SFDVKD, per germline. J gave up 9 bases and V 4 bases, and 15 bases lay outside the gene matches. The CDR3, as DNA: TGTGCCACCAGTGACAACAGTCCCGGGACAGGGACCGGTGAGCAGTTCTTC. Amino acids: CATSDNSPGTGTGEQFF.

The gene calls are TRBV7-9 and TRBJ2-1; no reliable D call. Germline V lookup: CDR1 SEHNR, CDR2 FQNEAQ (reference sequence). The CDR3 spans 15 residues. Trimming took off 5 bases at V and 3 bases at J, with 14 bases between the two ends. CDR3 DNA: TGTGCCAGCAGCCCGCGACGATCAGACTACAATGAGCAGTTCTTC. Amino acids: CASSPRRSDYNEQFF.

In this sample, this clonotype turned up a few times. CDR3 residues: CASKGWATNEKLFF. As DNA, the CDR3 is TGTGCCAGCAAGGGGTGGGCAACTAATGAAAAACTGTTTTTT. The chain carries TRBV12-3 or TRBV12-4 and TRBJ1-4; tentatively, D is TRBD1 (5 bases). Trimming shortened V by 7 bases and J by 0 bases, and 9 bases separated the two germline ends. The CDR3 sequence is 14 residues long.

Many counts were recorded for this clonotype. The chain is built from TRBV6-2 or TRBV6-3 and TRBJ1-1, with unresolved D. CDR3 size: 15 residues. Deletions cut 2 bases from V and 0 bases from J, with 10 bases between. The germline CDR1 and CDR2 sequences are MNHEY and SVGEGT. The CDR3 nucleotides are TGTGCCAGCAGTTACGTGGAGGGATTGAACACTGAAGCTTTCTTT. Amino acid sequence: CASSYVEGLNTEAFF.

This clonotype came up a few times. The rearrangement uses TRBV28 and TRBJ1-5; D is perhaps TRBD1 (5 bases). The V and J ends lost 8 bases and 9 bases respectively, with 5 bases between them. CDR1 is MDHEN, CDR2 SYDVKM, per germline. The CDR3 totals 9 residues. CDR3 DNA: TGTGCCAGCGGGGGGCCCCAGCATTTT. Encoded protein: CASGGPQHF.

The gene calls are TRBV11-2 and TRBJ1-1, with D unresolved. The germline V gene encodes CDR1 SGHAT and CDR2 FQNNGV. Trimming took off 2 bases at V and 10 bases at J, with 14 bases between the two ends. This CDR3 is 13 amino acids long. The CDR3 DNA reads as TGTGCCAGCAGCTTAATCCCGGACGACGCAGCTTTCTTT. The encoded protein is CASSLIPDDAAFF.

This clonotype was counted a few times. The V call is TRBV4-3, the J call TRBJ1-2, with D perhaps matching TRBD1 (5 bases). This CDR3 is 15 amino acids long. V was shortened by 0 bases and J by 3 bases, with 11 bases between the two germline ends. The germline gives CDR1 LGHNA, CDR2 YSLEER. The chain's CDR3 is CASSQDTRVDYGYTF. CDR3 in DNA: TGCGCCAGCAGCCAAGATACCAGGGTGGACTATGGCTACACCTTC.

This clonotype appeared a few times. The rearrangement uses TRBV7-2 and TRBJ1-1, with D unclear. CDR1 and CDR2 from the germline V gene are SGHTA and FQGNSA. Between the trimmed V and J ends, which lost 1 base and 10 bases, there was a span of 7 bases. The CDR3 covers 11 residues. Written as DNA, the CDR3 is TGTGCCAGCAGCTTAGAGGTTGGAGCTTTCTTT. It codes for CASSLEVGAFF.

The chain joins TRBV5-1 to TRBJ2-5; TRBD2 is a possible D gene (6 bases). The CDR3 covers 15 residues. Germline V gene sequence: CDR1 SGHRS, CDR2 YFSETQ. Trimming removed 7 bases at V and 0 bases at J, with 16 bases between. CDR3 sequence: CASGTAGTHQETQYF. DNA of the CDR3: TGCGCCAGCGGTACCGCCGGGACTCACCAAGAGACCCAGTACTTC.

This clonotype was seen many times. The CDR3 sequence is CASSSGTSGRGNEQYF. The DNA of the CDR3 is TGTGCCAGCAGCTCCGGGACTAGCGGGAGGGGAAACGAGCAGTACTTC. This sequence joins TRBV7-3 and TRBJ2-7, with 16 bases lining up with TRBD2. The V gene end was trimmed by 4 bases and the J gene end by 5 bases; junction bases not matched to a gene: 5. The V gene's germline CDR1 is SGHTA and CDR2 FQGTGA. The CDR3 is 16 amino acids.

CDR3 sequence: CASSRGGSNQPQHF. The CDR3 nucleotides read TGTGCCAGCAGTCGCGGCGGGAGCAATCAGCCCCAGCATTTT. The chain employs TRBV7-9 and TRBJ1-5, with no clear D. The ends were cut back, 6 bases at V and 1 base at J, with 10 bases in the middle. CDR3 length equals 14 residues. The germline CDR1 and CDR2 sequences are SEHNR and FQNEAQ (reference sequence).